This T cell receptor (beta chain) originates from a study of blood T cell repertoires in COVID-19. V lost 5 bases to trimming and J lost 4 bases; unmatched junction nucleotides: 7. CDR1 is SNHLY and CDR2 is FYNNEI in the germline V gene. The CDR3 is 16 residues long. Profiled with immunoSEQ multiplex PCR; TCRdb holds only in-frame clones, not every one. The sample includes about 190,000 clones, roughly four fifths of them seen just once. The receptor's source is a man aged 45-65 years who had recovered from COVID-19. The chain combines TRBV2 with TRBJ2-7; TRBD2 aligns across 14 bases. Sample: peripheral blood. DNA for the CDR3: TGTGCCAGCAGTATTCCGGGACTAGCGGGGGAGTACGAGCAGTACTTC. Its protein product is CASSIPGLAGEYEQYF.